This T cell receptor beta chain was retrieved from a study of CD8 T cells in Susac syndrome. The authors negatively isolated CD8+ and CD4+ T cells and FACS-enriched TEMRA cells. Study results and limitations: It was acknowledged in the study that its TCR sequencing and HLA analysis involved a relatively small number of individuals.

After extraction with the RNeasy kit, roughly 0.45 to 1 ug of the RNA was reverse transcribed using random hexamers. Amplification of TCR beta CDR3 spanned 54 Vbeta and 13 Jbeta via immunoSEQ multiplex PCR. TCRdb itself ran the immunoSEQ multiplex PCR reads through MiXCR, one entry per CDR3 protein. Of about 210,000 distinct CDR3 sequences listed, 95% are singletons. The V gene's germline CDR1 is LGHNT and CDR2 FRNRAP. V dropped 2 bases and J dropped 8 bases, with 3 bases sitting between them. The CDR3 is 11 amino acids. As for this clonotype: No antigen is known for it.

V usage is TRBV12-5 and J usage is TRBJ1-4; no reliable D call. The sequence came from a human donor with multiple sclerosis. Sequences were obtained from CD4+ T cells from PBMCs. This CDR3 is CASGLSEKLFF. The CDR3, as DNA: TGTGCTAGTGGTTTGTCGGAAAAACTGTTTTTT.